This T cell receptor beta chain originates from a study of CD8 T cells in ankylosing spondylitis. Study-wide findings and caveats: A TCR beta motif of roughly eight highly homologous variants appeared characteristic of ankylosing spondylitis blood. Certain motif variants had earlier appeared in reactive arthritis synovial fluid and blood.

TCRdb reanalysed the 5' RACE reads using MiXCR and keeps one entry per CDR3 protein. The sample records fewer than 750,000 distinct CDR3 sequences, around 20% being singletons. This clonotype was observed a few times. Antigen specificity is unknown. This TCR was sampled from a male donor with ankylosing spondylitis. Sequencing used blood, either unsorted or a sorted T cell fraction (not recorded which).

The CDR3 coding sequence is TGTGCCAGCAGTCCCCTGGGACTAGCTGGGAGAGACTACACAGATACGCAGTATTTT. This translates into CASSPLGLAGRDYTDTQYF. This sequence joins TRBV12-3 or TRBV12-4 and TRBJ2-3; 9 nucleotides agree with TRBD2. The V and J ends lost 5 bases and 2 bases, in that order; junction bases with no gene match: 17. The length of the CDR3 is 19 residues.